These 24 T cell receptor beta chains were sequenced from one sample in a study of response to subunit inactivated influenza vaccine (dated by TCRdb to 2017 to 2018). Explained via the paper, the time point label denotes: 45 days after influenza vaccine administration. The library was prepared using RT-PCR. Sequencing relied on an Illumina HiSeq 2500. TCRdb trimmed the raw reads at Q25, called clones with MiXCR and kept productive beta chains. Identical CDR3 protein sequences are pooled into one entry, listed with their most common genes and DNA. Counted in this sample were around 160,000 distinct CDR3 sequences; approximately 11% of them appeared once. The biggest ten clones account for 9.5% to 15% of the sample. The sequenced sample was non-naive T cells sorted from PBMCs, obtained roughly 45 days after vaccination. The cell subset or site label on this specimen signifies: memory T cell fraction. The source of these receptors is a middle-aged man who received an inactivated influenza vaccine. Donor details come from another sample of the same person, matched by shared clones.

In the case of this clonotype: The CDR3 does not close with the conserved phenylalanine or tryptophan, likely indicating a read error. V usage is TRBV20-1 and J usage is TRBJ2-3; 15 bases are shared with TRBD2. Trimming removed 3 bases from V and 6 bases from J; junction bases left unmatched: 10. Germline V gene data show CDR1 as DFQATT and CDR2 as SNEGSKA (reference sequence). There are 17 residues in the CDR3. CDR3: CSARGAGLAGGVDTQYS. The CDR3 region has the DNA TGCAGTGCTAGGGGCGCGGGACTAGCGGGAGGAGTGGATACGCAGTATTCT.

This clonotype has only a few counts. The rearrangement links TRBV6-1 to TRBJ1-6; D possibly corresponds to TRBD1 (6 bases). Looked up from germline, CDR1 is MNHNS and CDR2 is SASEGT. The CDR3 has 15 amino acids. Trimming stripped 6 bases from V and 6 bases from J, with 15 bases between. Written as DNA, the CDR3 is TGTGCCAGCAGGACAGGCTTCGCATCTAATTCACCCCTCCACTTT. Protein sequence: CASRTGFASNSPLHF.

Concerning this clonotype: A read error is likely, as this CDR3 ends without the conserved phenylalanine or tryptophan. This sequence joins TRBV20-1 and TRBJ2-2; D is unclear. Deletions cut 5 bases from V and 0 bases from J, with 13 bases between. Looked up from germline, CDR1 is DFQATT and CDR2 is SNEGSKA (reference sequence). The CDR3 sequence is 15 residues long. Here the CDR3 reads CSADPRNANTGELFS. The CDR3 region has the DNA TGCAGTGCTGACCCCAGAAACGCGAACACCGGGGAGCTGTTTTCT.

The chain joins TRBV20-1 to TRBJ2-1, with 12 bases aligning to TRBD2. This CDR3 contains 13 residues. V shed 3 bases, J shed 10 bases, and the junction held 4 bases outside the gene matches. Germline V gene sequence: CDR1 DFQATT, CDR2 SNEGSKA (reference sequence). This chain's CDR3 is CSASAGTSGEQFF. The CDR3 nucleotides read TGCAGTGCTAGTGCCGGGACTAGCGGGGAGCAGTTCTTC.

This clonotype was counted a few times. The CDR3 protein is CASSVGLDLSYGYTF. As DNA, the CDR3 is TGTGCCAGCAGCGTAGGGTTAGACTTAAGCTATGGCTACACCTTC. The rearrangement joins TRBV9 to TRBJ1-2; D remains ambiguous. The germline V and J ends were trimmed by 0 bases and 4 bases, with 13 bases remaining between them. CDR3 length equals 15 residues. CDR1 is SGDLS, CDR2 YYNGEE, per germline.

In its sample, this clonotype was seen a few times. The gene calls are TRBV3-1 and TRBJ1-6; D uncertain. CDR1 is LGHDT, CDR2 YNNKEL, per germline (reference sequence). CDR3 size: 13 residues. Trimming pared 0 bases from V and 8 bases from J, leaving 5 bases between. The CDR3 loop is CASSQDRYSPLHF. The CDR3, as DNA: TGTGCCAGCAGCCAAGATCGTTATTCACCCCTCCACTTT. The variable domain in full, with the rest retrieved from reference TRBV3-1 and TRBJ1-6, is DTAVSQTPKYLVTQMGNDKSIKCEQNLGHDTMYWYKQDSKKFLKIMFSYNNKELIINETVPNRFSPKSPDKAHLNLHINSLELGDSAVYFCASSQDRYSPLHFGNGTRLTVT.

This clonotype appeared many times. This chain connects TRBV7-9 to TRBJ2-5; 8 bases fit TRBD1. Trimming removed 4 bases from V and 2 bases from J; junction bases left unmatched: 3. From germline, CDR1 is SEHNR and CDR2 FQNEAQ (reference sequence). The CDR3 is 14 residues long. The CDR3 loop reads CASSWTGTQETQYF. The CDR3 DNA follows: TGTGCCAGCAGCTGGACAGGGACACAAGAGACCCAGTACTTC.

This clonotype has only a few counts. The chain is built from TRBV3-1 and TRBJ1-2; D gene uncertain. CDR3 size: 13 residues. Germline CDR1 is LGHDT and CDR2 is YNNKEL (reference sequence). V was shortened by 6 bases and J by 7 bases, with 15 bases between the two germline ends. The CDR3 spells CASRHPRGLGYTF. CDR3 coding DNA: TGTGCCAGCAGACACCCCCGGGGTCTTGGCTACACCTTC.

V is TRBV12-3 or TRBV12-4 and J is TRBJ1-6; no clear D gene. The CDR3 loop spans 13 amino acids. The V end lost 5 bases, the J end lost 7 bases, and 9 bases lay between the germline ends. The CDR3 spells CASSIRENSPLHF. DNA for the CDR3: TGTGCCAGCAGTATAAGGGAGAATTCACCCCTCCACTTT.

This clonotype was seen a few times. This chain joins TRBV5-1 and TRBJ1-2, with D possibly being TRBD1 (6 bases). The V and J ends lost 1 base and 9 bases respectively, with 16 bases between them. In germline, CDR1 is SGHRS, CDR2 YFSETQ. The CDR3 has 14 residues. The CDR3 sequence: CASSLSPGARSYTF. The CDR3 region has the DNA TGCGCCAGCAGCTTGAGTCCGGGGGCCAGGAGCTACACCTTC.

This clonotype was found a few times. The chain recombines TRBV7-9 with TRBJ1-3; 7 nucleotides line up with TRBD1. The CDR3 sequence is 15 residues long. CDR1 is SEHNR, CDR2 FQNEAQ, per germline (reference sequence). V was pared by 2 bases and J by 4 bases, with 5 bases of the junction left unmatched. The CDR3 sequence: CASSLPRTGGNTIYF. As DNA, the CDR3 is TGTGCCAGCAGCTTACCTAGGACAGGAGGAAACACCATATATTTT.

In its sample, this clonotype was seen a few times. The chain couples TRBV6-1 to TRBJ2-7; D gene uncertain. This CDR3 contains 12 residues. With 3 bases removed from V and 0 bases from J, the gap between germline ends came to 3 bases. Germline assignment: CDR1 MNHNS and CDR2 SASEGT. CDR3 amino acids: CASSESSYEQYF. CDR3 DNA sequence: TGTGCCAGCAGTGAGAGCTCCTACGAGCAGTACTTC.

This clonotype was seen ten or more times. This CDR3 is CASSLTRLGSDTQYF. CDR3 in DNA: TGTGCCAGCAGCTTAACCAGACTAGGGTCAGATACGCAGTATTTT. The chain combines TRBV7-9 with TRBJ2-3, with D tentatively TRBD2 (6 bases). Germline loops: CDR1 SEHNR, CDR2 FQNEAQ (reference sequence). Trimming took off 2 bases at V and 4 bases at J, with 13 bases between the two ends. CDR3 length equals 15 residues.

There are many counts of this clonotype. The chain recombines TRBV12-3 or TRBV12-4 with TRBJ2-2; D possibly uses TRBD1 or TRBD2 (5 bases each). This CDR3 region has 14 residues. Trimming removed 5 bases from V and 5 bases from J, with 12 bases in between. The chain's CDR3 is CASSKGRTTGELFF. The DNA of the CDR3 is TGTGCCAGCAGTAAGGGACGGACTACCGGGGAGCTGTTTTTT.

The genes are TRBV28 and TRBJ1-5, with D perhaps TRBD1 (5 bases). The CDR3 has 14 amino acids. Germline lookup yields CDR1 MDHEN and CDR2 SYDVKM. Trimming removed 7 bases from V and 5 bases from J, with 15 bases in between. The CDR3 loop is CASTWGTSDQPQHF. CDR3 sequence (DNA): TGTGCCAGCACCTGGGGGACGTCTGATCAGCCCCAGCATTTT.

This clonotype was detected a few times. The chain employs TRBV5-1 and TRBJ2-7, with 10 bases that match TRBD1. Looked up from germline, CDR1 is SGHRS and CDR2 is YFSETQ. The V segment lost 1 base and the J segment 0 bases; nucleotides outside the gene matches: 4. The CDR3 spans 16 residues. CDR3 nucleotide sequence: TGCGCCAGCAGCTTGCTGGGACAGGGGAGCTCCTACGAGCAGTACTTC. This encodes CASSLLGQGSSYEQYF. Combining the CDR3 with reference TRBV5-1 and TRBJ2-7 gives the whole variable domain KAGVTQTPRYLIKTRGQQVTLSCSPISGHRSVSWYQQTPGQGLQFLFEYFSETQRNKGNFPGRFSGRQFSNSRSEMNVSTLELGDSALYLCASSLLGQGSSYEQYFGPGTRLTVT.

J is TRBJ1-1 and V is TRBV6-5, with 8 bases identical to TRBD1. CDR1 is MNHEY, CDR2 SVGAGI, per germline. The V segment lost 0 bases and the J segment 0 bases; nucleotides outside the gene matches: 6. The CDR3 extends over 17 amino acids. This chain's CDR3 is CASSYSQGGRMNTEAFF. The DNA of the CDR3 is TGTGCCAGCAGTTACTCACAGGGGGGACGAATGAACACTGAAGCTTTCTTT.

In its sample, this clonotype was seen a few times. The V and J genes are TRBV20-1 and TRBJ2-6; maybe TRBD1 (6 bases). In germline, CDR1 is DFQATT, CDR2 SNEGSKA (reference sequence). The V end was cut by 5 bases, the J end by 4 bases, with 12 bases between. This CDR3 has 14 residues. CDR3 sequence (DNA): TGCAGTGCTCGACAGGTCTCAGGGGCCAACGTCCTGACTTTC. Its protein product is CSARQVSGANVLTF.

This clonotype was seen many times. The CDR3 protein is CASSLDGGRNTEAFF. The CDR3 nucleotides read TGCGCCAGCAGCTTGGATGGGGGGAGGAACACTGAAGCTTTCTTT. The genes are TRBV5-1 and TRBJ1-1, with D possibly TRBD1 on 5 matching bases. Germline V CDR1 and CDR2: SGHRS, YFSETQ. This CDR3 is built from 15 residues. V lost 0 bases and J 1 base, leaving 10 bases between the germline ends.

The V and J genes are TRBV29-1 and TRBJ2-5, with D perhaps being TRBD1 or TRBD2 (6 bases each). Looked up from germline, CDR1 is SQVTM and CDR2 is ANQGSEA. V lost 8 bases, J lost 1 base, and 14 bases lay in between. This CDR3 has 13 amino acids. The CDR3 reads CSYRWGAQETQYF. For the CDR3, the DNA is TGCAGCTACCGTTGGGGGGCCCAAGAGACCCAGTACTTC.

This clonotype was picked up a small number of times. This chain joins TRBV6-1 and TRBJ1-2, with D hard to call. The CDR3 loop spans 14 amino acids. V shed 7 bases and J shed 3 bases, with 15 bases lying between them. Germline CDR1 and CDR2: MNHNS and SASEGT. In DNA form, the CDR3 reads TGTGCCAGCACCCAAGTGAGGACTTACTATGGCTACACCTTC. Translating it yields CASTQVRTYYGYTF.

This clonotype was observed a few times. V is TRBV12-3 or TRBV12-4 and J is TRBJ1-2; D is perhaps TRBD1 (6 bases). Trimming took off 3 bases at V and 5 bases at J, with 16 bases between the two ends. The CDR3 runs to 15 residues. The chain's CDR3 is CASSLWRRGGYGYTF. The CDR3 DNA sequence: TGTGCCAGCAGTTTGTGGCGCAGGGGCGGATATGGCTACACCTTC.

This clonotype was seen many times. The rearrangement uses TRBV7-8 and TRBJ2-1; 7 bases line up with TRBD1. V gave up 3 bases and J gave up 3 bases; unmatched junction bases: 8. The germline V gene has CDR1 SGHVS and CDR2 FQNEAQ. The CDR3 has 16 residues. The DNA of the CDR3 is TGTGCCAGCAGCTTGAAGAGGGGGCAACGCTACAATGAGCAGTTCTTC. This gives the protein CASSLKRGQRYNEQFF.

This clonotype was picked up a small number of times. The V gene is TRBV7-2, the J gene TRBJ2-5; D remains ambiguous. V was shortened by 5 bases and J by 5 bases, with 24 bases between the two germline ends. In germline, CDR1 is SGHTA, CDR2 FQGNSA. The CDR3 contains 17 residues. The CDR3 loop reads CASSPRRGGPSGETQYF. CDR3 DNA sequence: TGTGCCAGCAGCCCGCGAAGAGGTGGTCCCTCTGGGGAGACCCAGTACTTC.